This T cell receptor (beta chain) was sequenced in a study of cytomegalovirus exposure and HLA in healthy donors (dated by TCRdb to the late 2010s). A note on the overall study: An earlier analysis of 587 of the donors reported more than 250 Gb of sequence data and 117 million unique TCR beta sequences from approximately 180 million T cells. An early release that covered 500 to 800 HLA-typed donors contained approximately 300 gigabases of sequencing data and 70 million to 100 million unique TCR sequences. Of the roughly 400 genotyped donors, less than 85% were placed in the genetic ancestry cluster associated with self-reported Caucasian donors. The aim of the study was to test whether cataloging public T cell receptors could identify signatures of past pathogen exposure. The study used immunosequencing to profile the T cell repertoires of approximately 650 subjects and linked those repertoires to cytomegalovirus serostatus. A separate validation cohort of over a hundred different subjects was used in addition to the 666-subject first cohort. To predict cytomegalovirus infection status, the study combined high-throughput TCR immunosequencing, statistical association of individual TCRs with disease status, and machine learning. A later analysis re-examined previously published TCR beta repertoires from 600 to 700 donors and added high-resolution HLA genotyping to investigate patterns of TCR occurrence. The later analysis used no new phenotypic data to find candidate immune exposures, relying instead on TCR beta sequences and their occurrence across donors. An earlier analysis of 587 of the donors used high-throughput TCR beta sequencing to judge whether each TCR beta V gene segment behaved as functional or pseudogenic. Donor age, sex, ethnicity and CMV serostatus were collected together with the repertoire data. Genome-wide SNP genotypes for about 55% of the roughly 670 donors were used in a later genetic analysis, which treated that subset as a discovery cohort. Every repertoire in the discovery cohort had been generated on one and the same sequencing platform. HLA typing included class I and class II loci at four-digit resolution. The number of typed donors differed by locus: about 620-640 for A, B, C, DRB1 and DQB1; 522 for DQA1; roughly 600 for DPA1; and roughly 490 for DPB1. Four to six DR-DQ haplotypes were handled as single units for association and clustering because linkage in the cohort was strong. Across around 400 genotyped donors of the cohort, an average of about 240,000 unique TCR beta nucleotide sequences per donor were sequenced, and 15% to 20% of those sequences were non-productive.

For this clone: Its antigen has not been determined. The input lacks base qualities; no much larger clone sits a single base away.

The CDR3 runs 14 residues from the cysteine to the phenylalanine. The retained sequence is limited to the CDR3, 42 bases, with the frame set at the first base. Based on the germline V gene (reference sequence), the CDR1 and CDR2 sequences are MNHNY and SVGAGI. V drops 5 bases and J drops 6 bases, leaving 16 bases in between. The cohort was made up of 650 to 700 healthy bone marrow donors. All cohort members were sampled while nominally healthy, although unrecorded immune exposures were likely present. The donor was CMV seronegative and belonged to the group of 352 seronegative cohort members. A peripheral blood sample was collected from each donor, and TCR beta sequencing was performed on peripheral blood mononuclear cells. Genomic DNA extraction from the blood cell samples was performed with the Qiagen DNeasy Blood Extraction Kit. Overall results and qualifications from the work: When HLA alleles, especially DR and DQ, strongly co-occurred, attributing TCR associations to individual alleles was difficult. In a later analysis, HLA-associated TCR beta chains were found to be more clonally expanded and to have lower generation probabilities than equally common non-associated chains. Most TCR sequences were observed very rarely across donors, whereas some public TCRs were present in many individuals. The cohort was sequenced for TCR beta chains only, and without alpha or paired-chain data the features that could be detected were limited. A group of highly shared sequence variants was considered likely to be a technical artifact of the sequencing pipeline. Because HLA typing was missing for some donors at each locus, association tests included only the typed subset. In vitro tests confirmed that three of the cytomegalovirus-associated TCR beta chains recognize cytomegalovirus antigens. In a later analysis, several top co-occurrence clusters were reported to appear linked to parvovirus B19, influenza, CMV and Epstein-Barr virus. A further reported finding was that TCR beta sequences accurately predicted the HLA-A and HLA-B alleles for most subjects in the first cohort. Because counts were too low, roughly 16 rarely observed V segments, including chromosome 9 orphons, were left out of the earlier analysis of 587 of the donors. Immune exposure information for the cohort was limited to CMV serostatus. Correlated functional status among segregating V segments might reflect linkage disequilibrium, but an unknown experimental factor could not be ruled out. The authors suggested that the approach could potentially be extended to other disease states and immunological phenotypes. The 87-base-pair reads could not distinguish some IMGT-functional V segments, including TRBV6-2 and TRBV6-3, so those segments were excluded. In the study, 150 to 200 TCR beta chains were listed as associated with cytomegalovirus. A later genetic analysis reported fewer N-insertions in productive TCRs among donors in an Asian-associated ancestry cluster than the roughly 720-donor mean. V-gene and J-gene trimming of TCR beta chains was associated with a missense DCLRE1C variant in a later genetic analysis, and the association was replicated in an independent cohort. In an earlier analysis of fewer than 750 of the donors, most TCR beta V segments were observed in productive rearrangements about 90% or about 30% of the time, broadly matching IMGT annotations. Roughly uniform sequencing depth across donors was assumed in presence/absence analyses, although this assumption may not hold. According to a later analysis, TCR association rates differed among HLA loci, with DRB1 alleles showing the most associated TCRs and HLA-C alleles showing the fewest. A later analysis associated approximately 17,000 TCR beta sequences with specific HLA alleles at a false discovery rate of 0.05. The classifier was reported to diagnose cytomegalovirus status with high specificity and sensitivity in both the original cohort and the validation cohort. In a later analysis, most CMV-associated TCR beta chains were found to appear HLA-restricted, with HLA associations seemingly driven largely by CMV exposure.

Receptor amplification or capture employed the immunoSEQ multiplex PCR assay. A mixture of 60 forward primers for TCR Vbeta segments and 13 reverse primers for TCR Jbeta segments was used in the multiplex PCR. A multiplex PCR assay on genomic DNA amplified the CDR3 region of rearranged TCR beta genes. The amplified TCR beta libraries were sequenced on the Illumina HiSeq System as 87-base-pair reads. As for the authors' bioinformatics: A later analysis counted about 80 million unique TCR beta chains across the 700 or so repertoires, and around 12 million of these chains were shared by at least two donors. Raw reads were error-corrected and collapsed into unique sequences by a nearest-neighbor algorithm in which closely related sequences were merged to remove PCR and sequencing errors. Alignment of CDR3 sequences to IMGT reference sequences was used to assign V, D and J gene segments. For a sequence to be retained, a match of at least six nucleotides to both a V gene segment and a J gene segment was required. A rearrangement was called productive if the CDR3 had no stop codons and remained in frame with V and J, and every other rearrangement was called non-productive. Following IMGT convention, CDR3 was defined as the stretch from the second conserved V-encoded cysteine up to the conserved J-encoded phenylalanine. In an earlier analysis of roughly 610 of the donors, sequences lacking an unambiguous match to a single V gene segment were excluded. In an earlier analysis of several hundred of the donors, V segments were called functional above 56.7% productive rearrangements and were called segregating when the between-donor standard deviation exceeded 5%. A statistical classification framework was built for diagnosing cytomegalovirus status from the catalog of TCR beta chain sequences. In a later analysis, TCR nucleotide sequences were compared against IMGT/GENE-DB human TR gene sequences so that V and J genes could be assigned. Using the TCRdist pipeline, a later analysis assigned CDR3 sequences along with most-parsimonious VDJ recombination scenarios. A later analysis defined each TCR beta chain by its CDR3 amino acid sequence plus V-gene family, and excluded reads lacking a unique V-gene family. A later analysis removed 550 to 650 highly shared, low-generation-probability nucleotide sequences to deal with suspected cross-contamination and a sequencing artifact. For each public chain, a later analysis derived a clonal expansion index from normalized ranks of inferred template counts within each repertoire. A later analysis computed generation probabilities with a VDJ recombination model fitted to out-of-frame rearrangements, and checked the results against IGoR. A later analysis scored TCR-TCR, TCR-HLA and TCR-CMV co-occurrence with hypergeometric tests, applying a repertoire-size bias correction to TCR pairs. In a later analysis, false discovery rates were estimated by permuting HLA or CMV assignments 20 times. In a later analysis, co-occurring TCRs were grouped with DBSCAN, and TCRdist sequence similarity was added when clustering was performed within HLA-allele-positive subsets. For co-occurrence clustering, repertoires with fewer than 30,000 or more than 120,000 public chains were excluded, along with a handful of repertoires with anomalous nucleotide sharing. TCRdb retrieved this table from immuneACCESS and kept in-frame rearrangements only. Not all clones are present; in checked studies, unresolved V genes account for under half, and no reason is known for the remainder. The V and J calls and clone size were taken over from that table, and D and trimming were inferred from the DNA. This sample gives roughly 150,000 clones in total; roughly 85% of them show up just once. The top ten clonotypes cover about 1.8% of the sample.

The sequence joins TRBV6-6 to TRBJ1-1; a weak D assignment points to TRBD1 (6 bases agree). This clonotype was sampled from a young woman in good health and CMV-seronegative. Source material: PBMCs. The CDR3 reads CASSPLTGTPEAFF. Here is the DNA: TGTGCCAGCAGTCCGTTAACCGGGACACCTGAAGCTTTCTTT.